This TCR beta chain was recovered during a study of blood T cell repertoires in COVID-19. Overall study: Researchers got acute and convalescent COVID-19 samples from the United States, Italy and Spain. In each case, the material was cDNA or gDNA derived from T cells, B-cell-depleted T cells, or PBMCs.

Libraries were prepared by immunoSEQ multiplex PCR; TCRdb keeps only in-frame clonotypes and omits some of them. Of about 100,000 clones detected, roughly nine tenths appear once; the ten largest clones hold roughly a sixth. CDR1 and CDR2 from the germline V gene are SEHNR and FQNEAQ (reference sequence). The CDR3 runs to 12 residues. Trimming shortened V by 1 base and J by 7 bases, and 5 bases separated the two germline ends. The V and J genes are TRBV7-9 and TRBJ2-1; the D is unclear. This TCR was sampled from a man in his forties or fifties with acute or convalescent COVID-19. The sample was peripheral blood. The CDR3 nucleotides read TGTGCCAGCAGCTTAGAATCGAATGAGCAGTTCTTC. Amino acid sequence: CASSLESNEQFF.